This T cell receptor beta chain is from a study of T cells after yellow fever vaccination. Study results and limitations: Although the secondary response was weaker, it peaked faster, at day 5 versus 15. Clones from primary vaccination mostly reappeared after the booster (around 96% CD4, over 85% CD8).

UMIs and a universal primer site were added when TCR cDNA was made by 5'RACE template switching. TCRdb redid the calling of the 5' RACE reads with MiXCR, one entry per CDR3 protein. The repertoire has some 160,000 distinct CDR3 sequences, roughly 9% of them found once; the top ten carry about a third. The ends lost 6 bases at V and 12 bases at J; junction bases unmatched: 6. Germline V gene lookup returns CDR1 MDHEN and CDR2 SYDVKM. The CDR3 has 13 residues. This clonotype was counted at least ten times. Its specificity is unknown. The chain has TRBV28 and TRBJ2-4; 12 bases are a match to TRBD2. Material: CD8+ T cells sorted from PBMCs, obtained 45 days after the yellow fever booster vaccination. The TCR comes from a man aged 18 to 30 who received the YFV17D yellow fever vaccine. The CDR3 loop reads CASSPTSGGDQYF. The CDR3 nucleotides read TGTGCCAGCAGCCCGACTAGCGGGGGAGATCAGTACTTC.